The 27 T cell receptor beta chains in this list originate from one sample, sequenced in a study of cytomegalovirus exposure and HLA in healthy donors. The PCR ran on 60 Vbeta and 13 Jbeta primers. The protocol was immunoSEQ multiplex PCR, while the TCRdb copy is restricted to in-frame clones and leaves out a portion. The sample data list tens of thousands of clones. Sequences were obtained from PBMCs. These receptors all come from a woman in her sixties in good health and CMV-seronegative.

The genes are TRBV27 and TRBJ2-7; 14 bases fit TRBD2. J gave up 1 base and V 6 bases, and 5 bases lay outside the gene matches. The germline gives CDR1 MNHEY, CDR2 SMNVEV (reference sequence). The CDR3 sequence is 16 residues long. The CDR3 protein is CASRRTSGRTSYEQYF. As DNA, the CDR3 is TGTGCCAGCAGACGGACTAGCGGGAGGACATCCTACGAGCAGTACTTC.

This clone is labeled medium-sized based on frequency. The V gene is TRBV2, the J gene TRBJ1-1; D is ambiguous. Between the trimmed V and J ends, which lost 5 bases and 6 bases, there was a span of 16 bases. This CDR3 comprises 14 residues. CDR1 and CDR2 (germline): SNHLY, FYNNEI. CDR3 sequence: CASSLQVDLAEAFF. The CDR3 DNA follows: TGTGCCAGCAGTCTGCAGGTGGATTTGGCTGAAGCTTTCTTT.

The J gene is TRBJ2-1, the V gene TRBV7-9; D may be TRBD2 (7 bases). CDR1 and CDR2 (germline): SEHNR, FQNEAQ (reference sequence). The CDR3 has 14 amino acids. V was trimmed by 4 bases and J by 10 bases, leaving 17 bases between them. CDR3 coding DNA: TGTGCCAGCAGCTATGGATACAGGGAGGGAGAGCAGTTCTTC. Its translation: CASSYGYREGEQFF.

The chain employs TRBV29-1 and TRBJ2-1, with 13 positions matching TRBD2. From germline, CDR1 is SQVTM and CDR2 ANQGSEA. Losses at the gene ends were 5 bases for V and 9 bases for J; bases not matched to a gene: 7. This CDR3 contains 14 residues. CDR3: CSVSLAGGYSEQFF. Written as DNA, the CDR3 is TGCAGCGTTTCACTAGCGGGAGGGTATAGTGAGCAGTTCTTC.

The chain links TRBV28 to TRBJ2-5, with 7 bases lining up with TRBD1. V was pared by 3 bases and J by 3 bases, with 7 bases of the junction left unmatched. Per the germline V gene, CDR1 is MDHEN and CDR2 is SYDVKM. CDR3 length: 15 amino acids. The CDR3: CASSFVSGTEETQYF. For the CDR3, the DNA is TGTGCCAGCAGTTTTGTATCAGGGACAGAAGAGACCCAGTACTTC.

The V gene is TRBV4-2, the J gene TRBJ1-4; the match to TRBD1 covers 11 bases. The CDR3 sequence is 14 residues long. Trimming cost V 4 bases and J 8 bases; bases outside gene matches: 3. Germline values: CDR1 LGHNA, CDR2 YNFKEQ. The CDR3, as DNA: TGTGCCAGCAGCCTTGGGACAGGGGGAGAAAAACTGTTTTTT. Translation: CASSLGTGGEKLFF.

CDR3 region: CASSGAQGYYGYTF. The CDR3 bases are TGTGCCAGCAGCGGGGCACAGGGATACTATGGCTACACCTTC. The chain links TRBV11-2 to TRBJ1-2; D possibly corresponds to TRBD1 (6 bases). The V gene's germline CDR1 is SGHAT and CDR2 FQNNGV. This CDR3 is built from 14 residues. Trimming took 5 bases from V and 3 from J, leaving 13 bases between them.

CDR3 sequence reads: CSVGQGSPGGYTF. The CDR3 nucleotides read TGCAGCGTTGGACAGGGATCTCCGGGAGGCTACACCTTC. The chain uses TRBV29-1 and TRBJ1-2, with 7 bases fitting TRBD1. With 4 bases clipped from V and 8 bases from J, the junction kept 10 bases outside the gene matches. Germline V gene lookup returns CDR1 SQVTM and CDR2 ANQGSEA. CDR3 length: 13 residues.

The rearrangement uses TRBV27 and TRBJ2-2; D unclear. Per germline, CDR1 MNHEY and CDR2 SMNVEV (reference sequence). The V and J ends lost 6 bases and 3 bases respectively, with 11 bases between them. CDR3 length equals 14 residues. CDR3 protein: CASSRLRDTGELFF. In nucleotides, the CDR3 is TGTGCCAGCAGCCGCCTTCGGGACACCGGGGAGCTGTTTTTT.

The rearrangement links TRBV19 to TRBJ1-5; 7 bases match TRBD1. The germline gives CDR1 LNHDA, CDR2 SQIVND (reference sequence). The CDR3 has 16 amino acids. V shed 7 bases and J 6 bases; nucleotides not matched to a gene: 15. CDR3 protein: CASTKIDRAGSQPQHF. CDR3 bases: TGTGCCAGTACGAAGATCGACAGGGCGGGAAGTCAGCCCCAGCATTTT.

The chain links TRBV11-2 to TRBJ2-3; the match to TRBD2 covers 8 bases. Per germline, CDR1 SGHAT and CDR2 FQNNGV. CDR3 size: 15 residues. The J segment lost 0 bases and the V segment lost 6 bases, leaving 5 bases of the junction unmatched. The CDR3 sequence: CASRGSGGSTDTQYF. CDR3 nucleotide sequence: TGTGCCAGCAGGGGGAGCGGGGGAAGCACAGATACGCAGTATTTT.

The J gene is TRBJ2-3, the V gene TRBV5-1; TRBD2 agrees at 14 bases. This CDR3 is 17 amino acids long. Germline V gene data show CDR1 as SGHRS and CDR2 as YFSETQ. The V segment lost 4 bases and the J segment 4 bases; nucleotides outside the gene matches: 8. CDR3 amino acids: CASSLSGLAGAADTQYF. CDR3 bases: TGCGCCAGCAGCCTATCGGGACTAGCGGGAGCGGCAGATACGCAGTATTTT. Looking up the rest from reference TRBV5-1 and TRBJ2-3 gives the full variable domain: KAGVTQTPRYLIKTRGQQVTLSCSPISGHRSVSWYQQTPGQGLQFLFEYFSETQRNKGNFPGRFSGRQFSNSRSEMNVSTLELGDSALYLCASSLSGLAGAADTQYFGPGTRLTVL.

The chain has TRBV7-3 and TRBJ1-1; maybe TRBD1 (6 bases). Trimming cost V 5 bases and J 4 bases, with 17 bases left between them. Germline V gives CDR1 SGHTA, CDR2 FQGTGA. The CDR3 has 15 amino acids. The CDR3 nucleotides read TGTGCCAGCAGCCCAAGCGGGAGGGGGGGCACTGAAGCTTTCTTT. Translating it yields CASSPSGRGGTEAFF.

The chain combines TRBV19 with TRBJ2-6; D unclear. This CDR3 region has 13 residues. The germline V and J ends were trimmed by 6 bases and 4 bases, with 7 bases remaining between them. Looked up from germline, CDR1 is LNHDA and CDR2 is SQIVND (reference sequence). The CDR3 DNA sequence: TGTGCCAGTAGGGTAACAGGGGCCAACGTCCTGACTTTC. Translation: CASRVTGANVLTF.

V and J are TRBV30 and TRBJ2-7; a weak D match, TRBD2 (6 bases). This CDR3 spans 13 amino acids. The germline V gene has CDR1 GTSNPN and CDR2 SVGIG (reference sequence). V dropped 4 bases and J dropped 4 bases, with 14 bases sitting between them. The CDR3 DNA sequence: TGTGCCTGGACCTATGGAGGGGAATACGAGCAGTACTTC. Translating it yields CAWTYGGEYEQYF.

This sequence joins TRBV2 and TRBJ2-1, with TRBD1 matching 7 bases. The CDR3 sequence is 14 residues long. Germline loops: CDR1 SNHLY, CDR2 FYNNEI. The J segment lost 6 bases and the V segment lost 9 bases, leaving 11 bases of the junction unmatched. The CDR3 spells CASGQAVVSNEQFF. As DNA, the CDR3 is TGTGCCAGTGGACAGGCAGTTGTCAGCAATGAGCAGTTCTTC.

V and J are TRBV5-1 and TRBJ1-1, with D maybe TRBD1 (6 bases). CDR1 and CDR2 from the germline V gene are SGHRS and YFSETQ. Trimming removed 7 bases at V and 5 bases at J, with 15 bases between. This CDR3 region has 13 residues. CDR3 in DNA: TGCGCCAGCGCCCAACAGGGTGGGACTGAAGCTTTCTTT. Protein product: CASAQQGGTEAFF.

The CDR3: CASSLVRGLNEKLFF. CDR3 sequence (DNA): TGTGCCAGCAGCTTAGTCAGGGGCCTTAATGAAAAACTGTTTTTT. J is TRBJ1-4 and V is TRBV7-2, with D maybe TRBD1 (6 bases). CDR3 length: 15 amino acids. Germline V gene data show CDR1 as SGHTA and CDR2 as FQGNSA. The ends were cut back, 1 base at V and 4 bases at J, with 10 bases in the middle.

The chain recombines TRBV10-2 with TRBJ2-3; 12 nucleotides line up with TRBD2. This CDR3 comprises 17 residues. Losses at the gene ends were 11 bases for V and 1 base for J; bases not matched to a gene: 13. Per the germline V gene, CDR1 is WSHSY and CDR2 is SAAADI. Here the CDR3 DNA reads TGCGCCGCTCGGACTAGCGGGACCAGGGGGGGCACAGATACGCAGTATTTT. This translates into CAARTSGTRGGTDTQYF.

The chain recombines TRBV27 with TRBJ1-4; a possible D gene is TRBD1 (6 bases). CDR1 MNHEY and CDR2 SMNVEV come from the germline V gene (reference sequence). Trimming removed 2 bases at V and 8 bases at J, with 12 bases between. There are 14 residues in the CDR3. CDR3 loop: CASSLRGGREKLFF. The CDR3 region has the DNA TGTGCCAGCAGTTTAAGAGGGGGACGGGAAAAACTGTTTTTT.

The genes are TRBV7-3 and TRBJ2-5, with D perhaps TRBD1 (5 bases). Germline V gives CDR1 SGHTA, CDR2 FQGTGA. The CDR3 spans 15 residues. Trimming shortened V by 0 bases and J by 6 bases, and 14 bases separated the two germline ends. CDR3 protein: CASSLTPQDPKTQYF. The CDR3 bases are TGTGCCAGCAGCTTAACGCCACAGGATCCCAAGACCCAGTACTTC.

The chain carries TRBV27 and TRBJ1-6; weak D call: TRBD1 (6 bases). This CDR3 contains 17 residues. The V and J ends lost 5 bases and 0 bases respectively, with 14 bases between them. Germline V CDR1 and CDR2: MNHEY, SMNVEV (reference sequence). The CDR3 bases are TGTGCCAGCAGTCAAGACAGGACCTTCTCCTATAATTCACCCCTCCACTTT. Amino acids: CASSQDRTFSYNSPLHF.

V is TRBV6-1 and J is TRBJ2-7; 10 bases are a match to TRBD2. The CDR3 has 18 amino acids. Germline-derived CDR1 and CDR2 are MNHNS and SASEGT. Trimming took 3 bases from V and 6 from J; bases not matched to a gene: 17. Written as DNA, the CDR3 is TGTGCCAGCAGTGAGTGGGCTAGCGGGAGAAGTGGAGGGAGCGAGCAGTACTTC. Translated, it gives CASSEWASGRSGGSEQYF.

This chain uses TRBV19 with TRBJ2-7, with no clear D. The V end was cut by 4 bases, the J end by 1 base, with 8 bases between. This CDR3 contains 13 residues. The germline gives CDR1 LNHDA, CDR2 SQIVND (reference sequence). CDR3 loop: CASSRHFSYEQYF. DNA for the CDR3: TGTGCCAGTAGTAGACACTTTTCCTACGAGCAGTACTTC.

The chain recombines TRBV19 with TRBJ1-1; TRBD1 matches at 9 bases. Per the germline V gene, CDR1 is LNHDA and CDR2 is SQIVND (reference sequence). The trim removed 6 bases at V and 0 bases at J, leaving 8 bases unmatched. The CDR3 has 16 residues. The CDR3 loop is CASRGQGHSLNTEAFF. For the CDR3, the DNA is TGTGCCAGTAGAGGACAGGGGCACTCCCTGAACACTGAAGCTTTCTTT. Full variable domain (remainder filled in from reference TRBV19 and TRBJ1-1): DGGITQSPKYLFRKEGQNVTLSCEQNLNHDAMYWYRQDPGQGLRLIYYSQIVNDFQKGDIAEGYSVSREKKESFPLTVTSAQKNPTAFYLCASRGQGHSLNTEAFFGQGTRLTVV.

CDR3 nucleotide sequence: TGTGCCAGCAGCCAAGGGGGCTTTGGGGCTTTCTTT. Its translation: CASSQGGFGAFF. The gene calls are TRBV14 and TRBJ1-1; the D gene is possibly TRBD1 (5 bases). The CDR3 has 12 amino acids. Germline-derived CDR1 and CDR2 are SGHDN and FVKESK. Between the trimmed V and J ends, which lost 1 base and 11 bases, there was a span of 11 bases.

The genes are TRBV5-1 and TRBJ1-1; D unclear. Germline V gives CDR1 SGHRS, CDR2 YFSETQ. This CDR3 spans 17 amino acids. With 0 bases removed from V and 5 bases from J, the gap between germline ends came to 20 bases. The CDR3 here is CASSLAAEGLGSTEAFF. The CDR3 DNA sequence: TGCGCCAGCAGCTTGGCCGCCGAAGGACTGGGAAGTACTGAAGCTTTCTTT.